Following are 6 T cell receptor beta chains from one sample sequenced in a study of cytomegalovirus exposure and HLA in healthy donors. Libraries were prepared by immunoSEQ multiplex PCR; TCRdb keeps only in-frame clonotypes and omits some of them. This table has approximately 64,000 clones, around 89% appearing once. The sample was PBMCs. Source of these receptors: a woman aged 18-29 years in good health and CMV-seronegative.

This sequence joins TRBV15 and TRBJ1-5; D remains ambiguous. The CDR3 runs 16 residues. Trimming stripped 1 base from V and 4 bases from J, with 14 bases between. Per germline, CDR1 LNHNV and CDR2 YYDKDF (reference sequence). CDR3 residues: CATSRAVGMNNQPQHF. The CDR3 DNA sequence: TGTGCCACCAGCAGAGCCGTGGGCATGAATAATCAGCCCCAGCATTTT.

This chain's CDR3 is CASSKKARDYYGYTF. As DNA, the CDR3 is TGTGCCAGCAGCAAAAAAGCCAGGGACTACTATGGCTACACCTTC. The genes are TRBV21-1 and TRBJ1-2. TRBV21-1 is flagged as a pseudogene. The CDR3 has 15 residues.

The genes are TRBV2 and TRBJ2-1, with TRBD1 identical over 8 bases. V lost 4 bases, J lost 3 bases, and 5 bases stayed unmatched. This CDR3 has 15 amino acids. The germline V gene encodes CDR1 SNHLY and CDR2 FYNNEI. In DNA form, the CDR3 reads TGTGCCAGCAGTGCGGACAGGGCGAACTACAATGAGCAGTTCTTC. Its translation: CASSADRANYNEQFF.

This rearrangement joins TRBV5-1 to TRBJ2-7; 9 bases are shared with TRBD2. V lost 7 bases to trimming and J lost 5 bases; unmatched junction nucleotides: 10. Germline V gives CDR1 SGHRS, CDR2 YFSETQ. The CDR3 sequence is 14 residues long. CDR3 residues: CASRRAAGGNEQYF. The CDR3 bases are TGCGCCAGCCGCCGGGCGGCGGGAGGGAACGAGCAGTACTTC. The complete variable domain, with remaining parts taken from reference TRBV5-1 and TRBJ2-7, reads KAGVTQTPRYLIKTRGQQVTLSCSPISGHRSVSWYQQTPGQGLQFLFEYFSETQRNKGNFPGRFSGRQFSNSRSEMNVSTLELGDSALYLCASRRAAGGNEQYFGPGTRLTVT.

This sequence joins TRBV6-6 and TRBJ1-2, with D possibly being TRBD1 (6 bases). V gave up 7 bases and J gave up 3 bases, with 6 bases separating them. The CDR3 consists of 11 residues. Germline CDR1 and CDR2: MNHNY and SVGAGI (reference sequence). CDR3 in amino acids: CASKGDYGYTF. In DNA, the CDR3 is TGTGCCAGCAAGGGGGACTATGGCTACACCTTC.

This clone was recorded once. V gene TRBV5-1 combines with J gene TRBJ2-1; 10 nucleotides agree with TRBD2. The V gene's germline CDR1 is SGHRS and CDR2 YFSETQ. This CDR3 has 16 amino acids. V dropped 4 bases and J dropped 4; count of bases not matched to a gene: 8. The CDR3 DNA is TGCGCCAGCAGCCTTCCGGGACTAGCGTTTTACAATGAGCAGTTCTTC. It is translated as CASSLPGLAFYNEQFF.